A single sample gave rise to the 17 T cell receptor beta chains below, sequenced in a study of response to subunit inactivated influenza vaccine (dated by TCRdb to the late 2010s). Library creation used RT-PCR. The sequencing machine was an Illumina HiSeq 2500. Using fastp at Q25 and MiXCR, TCRdb reprocessed the public reads and kept productive beta chains. Rows are combined by CDR3 protein, so each entry shows the most common genes and DNA. This sample holds almost 250,000 distinct CDR3 sequences; 9% to 15% were observed only once. 7.8% of the sample goes to the ten largest clones. The sequenced sample was non-naive T cells sorted from PBMCs, obtained around two weeks before vaccination. The sample's cell subset or site label, in plain terms: memory T cell fraction. These TCRs come from a man aged 45 to 65 who received an inactivated influenza vaccine. Donor details come from another sample of the same person, matched by shared clones.

This clonotype was seen ten or more times. The CDR3 sequence: CASSFGTTAGAGETQYF. CDR3 bases: TGTGCCAGCAGTTTCGGTACTACGGCAGGGGCGGGGGAGACCCAGTACTTC. V is TRBV12-3 or TRBV12-4 and J is TRBJ2-5; D tentatively fits TRBD1 or TRBD2 (6 bases each). The CDR3 length is 17 residues. Deletions cut 3 bases from V and 5 bases from J, with 22 bases between.

The gene calls are TRBV4-3 and TRBJ1-5; D remains unclear. Per the germline V gene, CDR1 is LGHNA and CDR2 is YSLEER. V was trimmed by 0 bases and J by 4 bases, leaving 7 bases between them. This CDR3 spans 14 amino acids. CDR3: CASSQDLLNQPQHF. The CDR3 bases are TGCGCCAGCAGCCAAGATCTCCTAAATCAGCCCCAGCATTTT.

This clonotype was seen only a few times. The V gene is TRBV20-1, the J gene TRBJ2-1; 15 nucleotides align to TRBD2. V lost 2 bases to trimming and J lost 10 bases; unmatched junction nucleotides: 3. The CDR3 is 14 amino acids. Germline CDR1 reads DFQATT; CDR2 reads SNEGSKA (reference sequence). CDR3 protein: CSARRGTSGGEQFF. The DNA for the CDR3 is TGCAGTGCTAGACGCGGGACTAGCGGGGGGGAGCAGTTCTTC.

The chain couples TRBV11-1 to TRBJ2-1; D gene ambiguous. This CDR3 spans 13 amino acids. Per the germline V gene, CDR1 is SGHAT and CDR2 is FQDESV (reference sequence). With 2 bases removed from V and 9 bases from J, the gap between germline ends came to 11 bases. CDR3 DNA sequence: TGTGCCAGCAGCTTATTCAGGCTTGGTGAGCAGTTCTTC. Translation gives CASSLFRLGEQFF.

In its sample, this clonotype was seen a few times. The chain recombines TRBV19 with TRBJ2-5; 10 bases agree with TRBD2. The CDR3 consists of 17 residues. J gave up 1 base and V 3 bases, and 8 bases lay outside the gene matches. CDR1 and CDR2 from the germline V gene are LNHDA and SQIVND (reference sequence). The CDR3, as DNA: TGTGCCAGTAGTATCCGTGCTAGCGGGAGACGCCAAGAGACCCAGTACTTC. Its protein is CASSIRASGRRQETQYF.

In its sample, this clonotype was seen a few times. This chain links TRBV20-1 with TRBJ1-3, with D maybe TRBD1 (6 bases). Trimming stripped 2 bases from V and 4 bases from J, with 15 bases between. The germline CDR1 and CDR2 sequences are DFQATT and SNEGSKA (reference sequence). The CDR3 totals 15 residues. CDR3 DNA sequence: TGCAGTGCTAGACCCGGGGGCCCCGTGGGAAACACCATATATTTT. Translation gives CSARPGGPVGNTIYF.

V gene TRBV7-9 combines with J gene TRBJ2-7, with 10 bases aligning to TRBD2. V gave up 5 bases and J gave up 5 bases; unmatched junction bases: 6. Per the germline V gene, CDR1 is SEHNR and CDR2 is FQNEAQ (reference sequence). This CDR3 region has 14 residues. The CDR3 region is CASSPTSGNNEQYF. CDR3 nucleotides: TGTGCCAGCAGCCCTACTAGCGGGAATAACGAGCAGTACTTC.

The sample holds many counts of this clonotype. J is TRBJ2-2 and V is TRBV12-3 or TRBV12-4, with 10 bases lining up with TRBD1. The CDR3 is 15 amino acids. After removal of 6 bases from V and 4 bases from J, the junction contained 5 bases not matched to a gene. In nucleotides, the CDR3 is TGTGCCAGCAGGCCGGGACAGGGGTTCACCGGGGAGCTGTTTTTT. Protein: CASRPGQGFTGELFF.

The V and J genes are TRBV30 and TRBJ1-3; D gene ambiguous. The ends were cut back, 2 bases at V and 0 bases at J, with 5 bases in the middle. Germline values: CDR1 GTSNPN, CDR2 SVGIG (reference sequence). The length of the CDR3 is 13 residues. The CDR3 region has the DNA TGTGCCTGGAGTTCCTTCTCTGGAAACACCATATATTTT. Residues: CAWSSFSGNTIYF.

This clonotype was counted only a few times. This sequence joins TRBV7-8 and TRBJ2-2, with 7 bases aligning to TRBD1. With 5 bases clipped from V and 3 bases from J, the junction kept 9 bases outside the gene matches. The CDR3 loop spans 16 amino acids. Germline V gene data show CDR1 as SGHVS and CDR2 as FQNEAQ. In DNA form, the CDR3 reads TGTGCCAGCAGCCCACTCGGGACAGCTTACACCGGGGAGCTGTTTTTT. Protein product: CASSPLGTAYTGELFF.

CDR3 residues: CASGAGARSYNEQFF. The DNA for the CDR3 is TGTGCCAGCGGGGCCGGGGCTCGCTCCTACAATGAGCAGTTCTTC. The J gene is TRBJ2-1, the V gene TRBV3-1; either TRBD1 or TRBD2 may fit D (5 bases each). The CDR3 covers 15 residues. Trimming cost V 8 bases and J 0 bases, with 14 bases left between them. CDR1 and CDR2 (germline): LGHDT, YNNKEL (reference sequence).

The chain couples TRBV6-1 to TRBJ2-5; D is perhaps TRBD1 (6 bases). Deletions cut 6 bases from V and 2 bases from J, with 16 bases between. CDR1 is MNHNS and CDR2 is SASEGT in the germline V gene. The CDR3 consists of 15 residues. CDR3 sequence: CASSQEGVAQETQYF. The DNA for the CDR3 is TGTGCCAGCAGCCAAGAGGGGGTGGCGCAAGAGACCCAGTACTTC.

The V gene is TRBV10-2, the J gene TRBJ2-2; 9 positions match TRBD2. Losses at the gene ends were 9 bases for V and 7 bases for J; bases not matched to a gene: 6. This CDR3 has 13 residues. Germline values: CDR1 WSHSY, CDR2 SAAADI. This CDR3 is CASSGRSIGELFF. Written as DNA, the CDR3 is TGCGCCAGTAGCGGGAGATCTATCGGGGAGCTGTTTTTT.

This clonotype has more than one count but fewer than ten. The J gene is TRBJ2-2, the V gene TRBV10-2; D possibly corresponds to TRBD2 (5 bases). CDR3 length: 14 residues. Trimming cost V 7 bases and J 5 bases, with 14 bases left between them. Germline assignment: CDR1 WSHSY and CDR2 SAAADI. The CDR3: CASIAAGDTGELFF. The CDR3 nucleotides are TGCGCCAGCATCGCGGCCGGGGATACCGGGGAGCTGTTTTTT.

This clonotype showed up many times. The chain joins TRBV2 to TRBJ1-1; the match to TRBD1 covers 7 bases. The CDR3 runs 15 residues. V was pared by 10 bases and J by 1 base, with 12 bases of the junction left unmatched. The germline V gene encodes CDR1 SNHLY and CDR2 FYNNEI. The CDR3 region has the DNA TGTGCCACCACTAGTAGCGGGACAGAGAACACTGAAGCTTTCTTT. It specifies CATTSSGTENTEAFF.

This clonotype was seen only a few times. This rearrangement joins TRBV5-6 to TRBJ2-1; D perhaps matches TRBD2 (5 bases). Germline values: CDR1 SGHDT, CDR2 YYEEEE. V was shortened by 3 bases and J by 8 bases, with 21 bases between the two germline ends. The CDR3 extends over 16 amino acids. CDR3 nucleotide sequence: TGTGCCAGCAGCTCCGACCTGCGGAGGAGCGTGGATGAGCAGTTCTTC. Its protein product is CASSSDLRRSVDEQFF.

This clonotype was detected a few times. This chain connects TRBV20-1 to TRBJ1-5; D call uncertain. Per germline, CDR1 DFQATT and CDR2 SNEGSKA (reference sequence). This CDR3 is 16 amino acids long. Trimming took 1 base from V and 1 from J, leaving 14 bases between them. CDR3 bases: TGCAGTGCTAGAGTCCCCCTGGCGGGAAGCAATCAGCCCCAGCATTTT. Its protein is CSARVPLAGSNQPQHF.